This passage covers 25 T cell receptor beta chains from one sample sequenced in a study of shared clonotypes between healthy human individuals. Method: immunoSEQ multiplex PCR; TCRdb's copy keeps in-frame clones and lacks some. The sample records 1,100,000 or so clones, more than 75% being singletons. The sequenced material came from memory CD4+ T cells from PBMCs. Subset meaning: CD45RA-negative fraction. These receptors all come from a man aged 18 to 30 in good health. Some clones in this sample may be carry-over from other donors' samples.

Notes on this clone: A single base separates this from a much larger clone, so it may be a read error. Other DNA sequences in the sample encode the same CDR3. This chain joins TRBV7-2 and TRBJ1-2, with no clear D. With 1 base removed from V and 4 bases from J, the gap between germline ends came to 4 bases. There are 12 residues in the CDR3. From germline, CDR1 is SGHTA and CDR2 FQGNSA. The CDR3: CASSLEGYGYTF. The CDR3 DNA follows: TGTGCCAGCAGCTTAGAGGGCTATGGCTACACCTTC.

The V call is TRBV7-3, the J call TRBJ1-2; TRBD1 matches 8 bases. Germline lookup yields CDR1 SGHTA and CDR2 FQGTGA. The CDR3 sequence is 14 residues long. The ends lost 2 bases at V and 8 bases at J; junction bases unmatched: 7. CDR3 in amino acids: CASSLDGQGAGYTF. The CDR3 bases are TGTGCCAGCAGCTTAGATGGACAGGGTGCAGGCTACACCTTC.

J is TRBJ2-1 and V is TRBV28; 7 nucleotides line up with TRBD2. Unmatched junction bases numbered 5, after V lost 3 bases and J lost 9 bases. Germline CDR1 is MDHEN and CDR2 is SYDVKM. CDR3 length equals 13 residues. CDR3 sequence reads: CASSFAGVSEQFF. CDR3 bases: TGTGCCAGCAGTTTTGCGGGAGTGAGTGAGCAGTTCTTC. Complete variable domain (other parts from reference TRBV28 and TRBJ2-1): DVKVTQSSRYLVKRTGEKVFLECVQDMDHENMFWYRQDPGLGLRLIYFSYDVKMKEKGDIPEGYSVSREKKERFSLILESASTNQTSMYLCASSFAGVSEQFFGPGTRLTVL.

In DNA, the CDR3 is TGCAGCGTTCATAAACAACAGGGGGCCGAGCAGTACTTC. Protein: CSVHKQQGAEQYF. This chain connects TRBV29-1 to TRBJ2-7, with 9 bases fitting TRBD1. CDR1 is SQVTM and CDR2 is ANQGSEA in the germline V gene. The CDR3 spans 13 residues. V was clipped by 5 bases and J by 6 bases; unmatched bases: 8.

V and J are TRBV7-9 and TRBJ2-5, with D perhaps assigned TRBD1 or TRBD2 (5 bases each). The V gene's germline CDR1 is SEHNR and CDR2 FQNEAQ (reference sequence). This CDR3 comprises 15 residues. V lost 1 base to trimming and J lost 2 bases, with 11 bases between them. The CDR3: CASSLVGGLQETQYF. In DNA, the CDR3 is TGTGCCAGCAGCTTAGTTGGGGGTCTACAAGAGACCCAGTACTTC.

The chain combines TRBV4-1 with TRBJ1-2; 7 positions agree with TRBD1. V shed 8 bases, J shed 1 base, and the junction held 16 bases outside the gene matches. The CDR3 covers 17 residues. Germline values: CDR1 MGHRA, CDR2 YSYEKL. The CDR3 reads CASSLQPGAGGNYGYTF. In nucleotides, the CDR3 is TGCGCCAGCTCCTTGCAACCGGGGGCAGGGGGTAACTATGGCTACACCTTC.

This clone was recorded a few times. The chain carries TRBV2 and TRBJ2-5; TRBD1 is a possible D gene (6 bases). There are 16 residues in the CDR3. V was pared by 8 bases and J by 10 bases, with 29 bases between. Germline V gene sequence: CDR1 SNHLY, CDR2 FYNNEI. The CDR3 is CASFPRGGRVGTGQYF. The DNA of the CDR3 is TGTGCCAGCTTCCCCCGTGGGGGCAGGGTGGGTACGGGCCAGTACTTC.

This clone was counted between two and nine times. The chain recombines TRBV5-5 with TRBJ2-6; 9 bases map to TRBD1. The CDR3 consists of 19 residues. Germline V gene data show CDR1 as SGHKS and CDR2 as YYEKEE (reference sequence). V lost 0 bases, J lost 0 bases, and 7 bases stayed unmatched. CDR3 DNA: TGTGCCAGCAGCTTGGGTGGACAGGGGTCCTACTCTGGGGCCAACGTCCTGACTTTC. Its translation is CASSLGGQGSYSGANVLTF.

In its sample, this clone was seen once. The chain carries TRBV13 and TRBJ1-3; D is possibly TRBD1 (5 bases). The V end lost 6 bases, the J end lost 0 bases, and 12 bases lay between the germline ends. Germline loops: CDR1 PRHDT, CDR2 FYEKMQ (reference sequence). The CDR3 consists of 15 residues. The CDR3 DNA sequence: TGTGCCAGCAGGTTACAGGCTTACTCTGGAAACACCATATATTTT. Translation gives CASRLQAYSGNTIYF.

The sample holds many counts of this clone. The V and J genes are TRBV19 and TRBJ1-5, with 9 bases fitting TRBD1. The junction had 6 bases not matched to a gene; V was cut back by 5 bases and J by 4 bases. CDR3 length: 15 amino acids. In germline, CDR1 is LNHDA, CDR2 SQIVND (reference sequence). The CDR3 nucleotides read TGTGCCAGTAGTCCGTACAGGGGGCGAAATCAGCCCCAGCATTTT. This translates into CASSPYRGRNQPQHF. Combining the CDR3 with reference TRBV19 and TRBJ1-5 gives the whole variable domain DGGITQSPKYLFRKEGQNVTLSCEQNLNHDAMYWYRQDPGQGLRLIYYSQIVNDFQKGDIAEGYSVSREKKESFPLTVTSAQKNPTAFYLCASSPYRGRNQPQHFGDGTRLSIL.

DNA for the CDR3: TGTGCCAGTAGTATAGGACGGGGAGATACGCAGTATTTT. It specifies CASSIGRGDTQYF. V usage is TRBV19 and J usage is TRBJ2-3; D is possibly TRBD2 (5 bases). The CDR3 spans 13 residues. The V gene lost 1 base and the J gene lost 5 bases, with 7 bases spanning the gap. Germline values: CDR1 LNHDA, CDR2 SQIVND (reference sequence). The entire variable domain, with the rest obtained from reference TRBV19 and TRBJ2-3, is as follows: DGGITQSPKYLFRKEGQNVTLSCEQNLNHDAMYWYRQDPGQGLRLIYYSQIVNDFQKGDIAEGYSVSREKKESFPLTVTSAQKNPTAFYLCASSIGRGDTQYFGPGTRLTVL.

CDR3 in amino acids: CASSGTGTTKNIQYF. CDR3 bases: TGCGCCAGCAGCGGGACAGGGACGACCAAAAACATTCAGTACTTC. The V and J genes are TRBV4-1 and TRBJ2-4; the match to TRBD1 covers 9 bases. This CDR3 is built from 15 residues. Germline CDR1 reads MGHRA; CDR2 reads YSYEKL. The trim removed 5 bases at V and 2 bases at J, leaving 4 bases unmatched.

There are a few counts of this clone. The chain recombines TRBV28 with TRBJ2-7; D gene uncertain. The CDR3 sequence is 14 residues long. Germline CDR1 and CDR2: MDHEN and SYDVKM. With 6 bases removed from V and 4 bases from J, the gap between germline ends came to 16 bases. CDR3 amino acids: CASSPGQFPYEQYF. The DNA of the CDR3 is TGTGCCAGCAGCCCCGGGCAGTTCCCTTACGAGCAGTACTTC.

J is TRBJ1-1 and V is TRBV5-1; D uncertain. The CDR3 runs to 13 residues. V lost 0 bases and J lost 0, with 3 bases in between. Germline CDR1 SGHRS, CDR2 YFSETQ. The CDR3 loop reads CASSLDMNTEAFF. CDR3 sequence (DNA): TGCGCCAGCAGCTTGGACATGAACACTGAAGCTTTCTTT.

This clone was observed a few times. This chain uses TRBV30 with TRBJ1-1; D unclear. Germline V gives CDR1 GTSNPN, CDR2 SVGIG (reference sequence). The CDR3 covers 14 residues. V dropped 0 bases and J dropped 1 base, with 9 bases sitting between them. CDR3 sequence reads: CAWSVALGNTEAFF. As DNA, the CDR3 is TGTGCCTGGAGTGTGGCGCTGGGGAACACTGAAGCTTTCTTT.

The chain uses TRBV28 and TRBJ1-1; the match to TRBD1 covers 8 bases. The germline CDR1 and CDR2 sequences are MDHEN and SYDVKM. The CDR3 length is 15 residues. Unmatched junction bases numbered 5, after V lost 2 bases and J lost 3 bases. In DNA, the CDR3 is TGTGCCAGCAGTTTACCGGACAGGGCGGACACTGAAGCTTTCTTT. This codes for CASSLPDRADTEAFF.

The chain combines TRBV4-1 with TRBJ2-1; no clear D gene. Germline values: CDR1 MGHRA, CDR2 YSYEKL. This CDR3 comprises 15 residues. V lost 1 base and J lost 7, with 14 bases in between. In DNA, the CDR3 is TGCGCCAGCAGCCAAGTTTCAGTCGGTGGGAATGAGCAGTTCTTC. This gives the protein CASSQVSVGGNEQFF.

The chain employs TRBV6-1 and TRBJ1-2; no clear D. The V end was cut by 3 bases, the J end by 4 bases, with 9 bases between. Germline-derived CDR1 and CDR2 are MNHNS and SASEGT. The length of the CDR3 is 13 residues. This CDR3 reads CASSDNGVYGYTF. CDR3 DNA: TGTGCCAGCAGTGACAACGGGGTCTATGGCTACACCTTC.

The chain is built from TRBV18 and TRBJ2-7, with unresolved D. CDR1 KGHSH and CDR2 LQKENI come from the germline V gene. The CDR3 runs to 13 residues. Trimming pared 3 bases from V and 3 bases from J, leaving 9 bases between. CDR3 sequence (DNA): TGTGCCAGCTCACCGATGGACGGCTACGAGCAGTACTTC. This codes for CASSPMDGYEQYF.

This clone came up many times. This chain links TRBV2 with TRBJ2-1, with 7 bases identical to TRBD2. Looked up from germline, CDR1 is SNHLY and CDR2 is FYNNEI. J gave up 10 bases and V 6 bases, and 12 bases lay outside the gene matches. The CDR3 is 14 amino acids. The CDR3 region has the DNA TGTGCCAGCAGGGGGACTTCTAGCGGCGGGGAGCAGTTCTTC. It translates to CASRGTSSGGEQFF.

The V call is TRBV4-1, the J call TRBJ2-1; no firm D call. Trimming took 1 base from V and 7 from J, leaving 8 bases between them. CDR3 size: 13 residues. From germline, CDR1 is MGHRA and CDR2 YSYEKL. This chain's CDR3 is CASSQGRVNEQFF. The CDR3 region has the DNA TGCGCCAGCAGCCAAGGTCGAGTTAATGAGCAGTTCTTC.

This chain uses TRBV18 with TRBJ2-3; no clear D gene. Germline V gene data show CDR1 as KGHSH and CDR2 as LQKENI. V was pared by 4 bases and J by 0 bases, with 14 bases between. The CDR3 has 16 residues. In DNA form, the CDR3 reads TGTGCCAGCTCACTATCCAGTCCAGGTAGCACAGATACGCAGTATTTT. It is translated as CASSLSSPGSTDTQYF.

The CDR3 DNA is TGTGCCAGCAGTGACTCATCCAGTGGATGGAACACTGAAGCTTTCTTT. Translated, it gives CASSDSSSGWNTEAFF. The rearrangement joins TRBV6-4 to TRBJ1-1; the D is unclear. Per the germline V gene, CDR1 is MRHNA and CDR2 is SNTAGT. This CDR3 spans 16 amino acids. V was cut by 0 bases and J by 1 base, with 12 bases left in between.

In this sample, this clone turned up once. Germline is not matched at one junction end, which may reflect a read error. V and J are TRBV5-1 and TRBJ2-2; D is uncertain. Germline CDR1 and CDR2: SGHRS and YFSETQ. CDR3 length: 14 amino acids. The CDR3 reads CASSLGVNSGELFF. Here the CDR3 DNA reads TGCGCCAGCAGCTTGGGGGTAAACAGCGGGGAGCTGTTTTTT.

This clone is a singleton in its sample. This chain connects TRBV2 to TRBJ2-3; tentative D call: TRBD2 (5 bases). The ends were cut back, 6 bases at V and 3 bases at J, with 10 bases in the middle. This CDR3 is 13 amino acids long. Germline CDR1 reads SNHLY; CDR2 reads FYNNEI. The CDR3 spells CASRVGSTDTQYF. DNA of the CDR3: TGTGCCAGCAGGGTGGGGAGTACAGATACGCAGTATTTT.